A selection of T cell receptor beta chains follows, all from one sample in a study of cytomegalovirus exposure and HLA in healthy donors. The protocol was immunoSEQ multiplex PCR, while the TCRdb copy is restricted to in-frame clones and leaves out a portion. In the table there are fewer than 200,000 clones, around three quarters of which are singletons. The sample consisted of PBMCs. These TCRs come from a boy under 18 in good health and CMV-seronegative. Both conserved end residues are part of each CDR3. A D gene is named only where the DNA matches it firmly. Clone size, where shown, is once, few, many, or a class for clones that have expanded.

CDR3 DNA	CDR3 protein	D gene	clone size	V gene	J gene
TGCGCCAGCAGCCAAGAGGGAGGACAGGGGGGCGAGCAGTACTTC	CASSQEGGQGGEQYF	TRBD1	NA	TRBV4-1	TRBJ2-7
TGTGCCAGCAGCCCCCGAGGGGACATCCGGGGGGGCCCCACAAGCGAAAAACTGTTTTTT	CASSPRGDIRGGPTSEKLFF	NA	NA	TRBV9	TRBJ1-4
TGTGCCAGCAGCTATCCCCACAGCTCCTACGAGCAGTACTTC	CASSYPHSSYEQYF	NA	NA	TRBV25-1	TRBJ2-7
TGTGCCAGCAGTTTAACGAGTACGGGGGAGCTGTTTTTT	CASSLTSTGELFF	NA	NA	TRBV27	TRBJ2-2
TGTGCCAGCAGCCCTCTAGCGGGAGGGCCAGATACGCAGTATTTT	CASSPLAGGPDTQYF	TRBD2	NA	TRBV6-4	TRBJ2-3
TGTGCCAGCAGAATCACAGGGGCTTCGAGGACTGAAGCTTTCTTT	CASRITGASRTEAFF	TRBD1	once	TRBV6-5	TRBJ1-1
TGTGCCAGCAGTAGGGACAGGGGCTATCAGCCCCAGCATTTT	CASSRDRGYQPQHF	TRBD1	NA	TRBV5-8	TRBJ1-5
TGTGCCAGCAGTGACTCTGGCGGAAACACCATATATTTT	CASSDSGGNTIYF	NA	NA	TRBV6-1	TRBJ1-3
TGCGCCAGCAGCTTGGTTGCGGCAGCCCGTGAAGCTTTCTTT	CASSLVAAAREAFF	NA	NA	TRBV5-1	TRBJ1-1
TGTGCCACCAGCAGAGATTGGGGGGGGAACACTGAAGCTTTCTTT	CATSRDWGGNTEAFF	NA	NA	TRBV15	TRBJ1-1
TGTGCCAGCAGCTTGGTTGTAGCGGGAGCCGGCAGTAATTTT	CASSLVVAGAGSNF	TRBD2	NA	TRBV5-6	TRBJ2-3
TGCGCCAGCAGCTTTCAAACCGGAGGAACAGGGGGAATCTACGAGCAGTACTTC	CASSFQTGGTGGIYEQYF	TRBD1	NA	TRBV5-1	TRBJ2-7
TGTGCCAGTAGTACCCACAGGGGACTCAACGAAGCTTTCTTT	CASSTHRGLNEAFF	TRBD1	NA	TRBV19	TRBJ1-1
TGTGCCAGCAGCGCGGAGACGGGAAACAGTCAGCCCCAGCATTTT	CASSAETGNSQPQHF	NA	NA	TRBV9	TRBJ1-5
TGTGCCAGCATTGGGACTAGCCCCCGTCCAGAGACCCAGTACTTC	CASIGTSPRPETQYF	TRBD2	NA	TRBV6-1	TRBJ2-5
TGTGCCAGCAGCCGGGGGACTAGCGGGATCAATGAGCAGTTCTTC	CASSRGTSGINEQFF	TRBD2	NA	TRBV7-3	TRBJ2-1
TGCAGCGTTGAAGAAGGAGGGAACACTGAAGCTTTCTTT	CSVEEGGNTEAFF	NA	few	TRBV29-1	TRBJ1-1
TGCGCCAGCAGCCAATTTCCTCCCTCATACGAGCAGTACTTC	CASSQFPPSYEQYF	NA	NA	TRBV4-1	TRBJ2-7
TGTGCCAGCAGTGAGGTAGGGGTTTCGTACAATGAGCAGTTCTTC	CASSEVGVSYNEQFF	NA	NA	TRBV25-1	TRBJ2-1
TGTGCCAGCAGTATCAGACAGGAGAACACTGAAGCTTTCTTT	CASSIRQENTEAFF	NA	NA	TRBV27	TRBJ1-1
TGTGCCAGCAGCTTGGGCATGACAAACACTGAAGCTTTCTTT	CASSLGMTNTEAFF	NA	NA	TRBV5-6	TRBJ1-1
TGTGCCAGCAGTTACGGCTCCATGAACACTGAAGCTTTCTTT	CASSYGSMNTEAFF	NA	NA	TRBV6-5	TRBJ1-1
TGTGCCAGCAGCTTCGACAGGGGGCGAGAGACCCAGTACTTC	CASSFDRGRETQYF	TRBD1	once	TRBV5-5	TRBJ2-5
TGCGCCAGCAGCTTGGAGGTCGGGGGAGTCTACGAGCAGTACTTC	CASSLEVGGVYEQYF	NA	NA	TRBV5-1	TRBJ2-7
TGTGCCAGCTCACGATTGGACAGGGCGGGGGAGACCCAGTACTTC	CASSRLDRAGETQYF	TRBD1	NA	TRBV18	TRBJ2-5
TGTGCCAGCAGCCGGGACAGGGGTGGAGAAAAACTGTTTTTT	CASSRDRGGEKLFF	TRBD1	NA	TRBV5-4	TRBJ1-4
TGTGCCAGTAGTACGCAGGGGGCGACAACTAATGAAAAACTGTTTTTT	CASSTQGATTNEKLFF	TRBD1	NA	TRBV19	TRBJ1-4
TGTGCCAGCTCTATAGCGGTGGAATACGAGCAGTACTTC	CASSIAVEYEQYF	NA	few	TRBV7-2	TRBJ2-7
TGTGCCAGCAGCGACGGACTAGCGGGGGGCTGGGAGACCCAGTACTTC	CASSDGLAGGWETQYF	TRBD2	few	TRBV9	TRBJ2-5
TGCGCCAGCAGCGGACAGGGGAACACCGGGGAGCTGTTTTTT	CASSGQGNTGELFF	TRBD1	few	TRBV5-1	TRBJ2-2
TGTGCCAGCAGCTTCGACAGGGTCGAGACCCAGTACTTC	CASSFDRVETQYF	TRBD1	NA	TRBV5-6	TRBJ2-5
TGTGCCAGCAGTGAATTGGAGCTTTCTCGTGGCTACACCTTC	CASSELELSRGYTF	NA	once	TRBV6-5	TRBJ1-2
TGCGCCAGCAGCCCACGCGGAGCGGGAGATCGTAATGAGCAGTTCTTC	CASSPRGAGDRNEQFF	TRBD2	once	TRBV4-1	TRBJ2-1
TGTGCCAGTAGTTGGAGGGGGCGCAACACCGGGGAGCTGTTTTTT	CASSWRGRNTGELFF	NA	NA	TRBV19	TRBJ2-2
TGTGCCAGCCGCCCCAAGGCGGGGGATAGTCAGCCCCAGCATTTT	CASRPKAGDSQPQHF	NA	NA	TRBV7-2	TRBJ1-5
TGTGCCAGCAGCCAAGAAGGCCTAGCGGCCTACAATGAGCAGTTCTTC	CASSQEGLAAYNEQFF	TRBD2	once	TRBV4-2	TRBJ2-1
TGTGCCAGCAGCTTAGTCGGGACAGGGAAACATGGCTACACCTTC	CASSLVGTGKHGYTF	TRBD1	NA	TRBV7-2	TRBJ1-2
TGTGCCAGCAGTTTGCGGGGGCCCACTGAAGCTTTCTTT	CASSLRGPTEAFF	NA	few	TRBV6-5	TRBJ1-1
TGCAGCGTTGTAAGTCTTGGGCAGGGCCAGTTCTTC	CSVVSLGQGQFF	NA	NA	TRBV29-1	TRBJ2-1
TGTGCCGGCAGTTTAATTAGCAGCGACACTGAAGCTTTCTTT	CAGSLISSDTEAFF	NA	once	TRBV27	TRBJ1-1
TGTGCCACCAGCGGGGACCCAGGGAGGTTAAGCTCCTACGAGCAGTACTTC	CATSGDPGRLSSYEQYF	NA	NA	TRBV15	TRBJ2-7
TGTGCCAGCAGTTACCCCTCCGGACAGGGGCAGCAGTACTTC	CASSYPSGQGQQYF	TRBD1	NA	TRBV6-6	TRBJ2-7
TGTGCCAGCAGTGAAGGGGGTGGGGGGTGGACCTACGAGCAGTACTTC	CASSEGGGGWTYEQYF	NA	NA	TRBV6-1	TRBJ2-7
TGTGCCAGCGACGACAGGGTTGATGGAAACACCATATATTTT	CASDDRVDGNTIYF	TRBD1	NA	TRBV19	TRBJ1-3
TGTGCCTGGAGACCGTCCCGGGACAGGGGAATCTATGGCTACACCTTC	CAWRPSRDRGIYGYTF	TRBD1	NA	TRBV30	TRBJ1-2
TGTGCCAGCAGCCAAGTGGCAGGAGGTTCTAACTATGGCTACACCTTC	CASSQVAGGSNYGYTF	NA	NA	TRBV4-2	TRBJ1-2